The 7 T cell receptor beta chains reported below all come from one sample, sequenced in a study of blood T cells in healthy people across ages. A sample-barcoded 5' primer and a J-beta primer mix were used in a second PCR of roughly 7 to 12 cycles. TCRdb analysed the 5' RACE reads with MiXCR anew, one entry per CDR3 protein. The data contain some 640,000 distinct CDR3 sequences, approximately 30% of them singletons. Sequencing was done on a sample of blood. All receptors derive from a woman of 80 years or more in good health.

This clonotype was seen at least ten times. This chain uses TRBV27 with TRBJ1-2, with D possibly TRBD1 on 6 matching bases. V was pared by 5 bases and J by 8 bases, with 15 bases between. There are 13 residues in the CDR3. CDR1 and CDR2 from the germline V gene are MNHEY and SMNVEV (reference sequence). The CDR3 DNA reads TGTGCCAGCAGTAGGGGACAAGCGCTCGGCTACACCTTC. Translating gives CASSRGQALGYTF.

This clonotype has at least ten counts. The chain employs TRBV5-1 and TRBJ2-5; 10 bases line up with TRBD2. V was pared by 0 bases and J by 4 bases, with 6 bases of the junction left unmatched. The CDR3 has 16 residues. CDR1 SGHRS and CDR2 YFSETQ come from the germline V gene. CDR3 in amino acids: CASSLDPAGGPETQYF. For the CDR3, the DNA is TGCGCCAGCAGCTTGGATCCAGCGGGGGGGCCAGAGACCCAGTACTTC.

Note on this clonotype: A much larger clonotype is one base distant, so this may be a read error. The CDR3 here is CASSLGESGGTQYF. CDR3 DNA: TGCGCCAGCAGCTTGGGCGAGAGCGGCGGGACCCAGTACTTC. The chain recombines TRBV5-1 with TRBJ2-5, with D maybe TRBD2 (5 bases). The ends were cut back, 0 bases at V and 7 bases at J, with 13 bases in the middle. The germline V gene has CDR1 SGHRS and CDR2 YFSETQ. This CDR3 is built from 14 residues.

This clonotype has at least ten counts. The V and J genes are TRBV7-3 and TRBJ2-5; D uncertain. CDR3 length: 13 amino acids. Germline loops: CDR1 SGHTA, CDR2 FQGTGA. V shed 4 bases and J shed 0 bases, with 6 bases lying between them. The CDR3 coding sequence is TGTGCCAGCAGCTACGACAACCAAGAGACCCAGTACTTC. This gives the protein CASSYDNQETQYF.

This clonotype was seen more than once but under ten times. A much larger clone lies a single base off, so this may be a read error. The rearrangement joins TRBV20-1 to TRBJ2-7; D ambiguous. Per germline, CDR1 DFQATT and CDR2 SNEGSKA (reference sequence). The CDR3 runs to 12 residues. CDR3 DNA: TGCAGGGCCGTAAGGGAATCCTACGAGCAGTACTTC. Encoded protein: CRAVRESYEQYF.

This clonotype was detected many times. This chain uses TRBV2 with TRBJ2-1, with TRBD2 matching 10 bases. Per germline, CDR1 SNHLY and CDR2 FYNNEI. The CDR3 sequence is 15 residues long. Germline trimming cut 3 bases from V and 7 bases from J; bases unmatched to any gene: 6. CDR3 bases: TGTGCCAGCAGTGACGTACTAGCGGGGATTAATGAGCAGTTCTTC. Translation: CASSDVLAGINEQFF.

Comment on this clonotype: The germline gene is not matched at one end of the junction; a read error may be the cause. The chain combines TRBV5-1 with TRBJ2-7, with D unclear. Germline values: CDR1 SGHRS, CDR2 YFSETQ. This CDR3 is built from 13 residues. The CDR3 nucleotides are TGCGCCGGCAGCTTGGACGGCTCCTACGAGCAGTACTTC. Its translation: CAGSLDGSYEQYF.